This T cell receptor (beta chain) was profiled in a study of low-dose radiotherapy and immunotherapy resistance in tumors. Regarding time point: before trial treatment. Many counts were recorded for this clonotype. The CDR3 consists of 14 residues. Germline-derived CDR1 and CDR2 are SGHAT and FQNNGV. V lost 1 base to trimming and J lost 9 bases; unmatched junction nucleotides: 8. A roughly 20-cycle PCR with a constant-region primer and V-primer adapter amplified TCRs. TCRdb used MiXCR to reprocess the reads, holding one entry per CDR3 protein. The repertoire consists of about 50,000 distinct CDR3 sequences, with 12% occurring once and the leading ten covering roughly 6.4%.

The sequence was obtained from a female donor with ovarian cancer. This specimen was PBMCs, taken before treatment. V gene TRBV11-2 combines with J gene TRBJ2-7, with 8 bases fitting TRBD1. The CDR3, as DNA: TGTGCCAGCAGCTTAGTTCAGGGGGCGTCGGTGCAGTACTTC. It is translated as CASSLVQGASVQYF.